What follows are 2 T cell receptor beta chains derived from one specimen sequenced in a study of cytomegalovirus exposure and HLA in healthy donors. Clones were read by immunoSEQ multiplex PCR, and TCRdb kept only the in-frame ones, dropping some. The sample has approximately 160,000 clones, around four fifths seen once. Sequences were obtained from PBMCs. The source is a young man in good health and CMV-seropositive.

The CDR3 region has the DNA TGCGCCAGCAGTGACTTTAGTGACCAAGAGACCCAGTACTTC. It encodes CASSDFSDQETQYF. The rearrangement joins TRBV10-2 to TRBJ2-5, with no clear D. The germline CDR1 and CDR2 sequences are WSHSY and SAAADI. This CDR3 comprises 14 residues. Trimming took off 3 bases at V and 0 bases at J, with 8 bases between the two ends.

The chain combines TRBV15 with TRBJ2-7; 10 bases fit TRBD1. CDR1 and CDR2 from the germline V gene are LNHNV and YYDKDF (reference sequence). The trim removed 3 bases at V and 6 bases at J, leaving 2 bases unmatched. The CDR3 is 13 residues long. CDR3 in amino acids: CATSRDRGAEQYF. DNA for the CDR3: TGTGCCACCAGCAGGGACAGGGGGGCCGAGCAGTACTTC.